These T cell receptor beta chains were read from a single sample in a study of read filtering for tumor transcriptome and immune sequencing. TCRdb reprocessed the reads with MiXCR, giving one entry per CDR3 protein. The table has about 5,200 distinct CDR3 sequences, approximately 20% seen once; the top ten hold roughly a fifth. The specimen sequenced was a population of CD138-negative cells sorted from bone marrow. The receptor set was obtained from a donor at least 40 years old with multiple myeloma. The CDR3 runs from the conserved cysteine through the conserved F or W. The order of the fields is V gene, CDR3 protein.

V: TRBV6-5
CDR3: CASSTGQGREQYF

V: TRBV5-1
CDR3: CASSFRVNEELFF

V: TRBV13
CDR3: CASSLRGFPPYEQYF

V: TRBV11-2
CDR3: CASSPTSGRGGETQYF

V: TRBV28
CDR3: CASSLHSGSGNEQPF

V: TRBV7-9
CDR3: CASSSSDRGITYEQYF

V: TRBV11-2
CDR3: CASSMTETQYF

V: TRBV3-1
CDR3: CASSPSGGRRNEQFF

V: TRBV20-1
CDR3: CSATQGRDEAFF

V: TRBV12-3/TRBV12-4
CDR3: CASSSRDRGVIQPQHF

V: TRBV7-9
CDR3: CASSLSRTSGLGETQYF

V: TRBV6-5
CDR3: CASSYTGESTDTQYF

V: TRBV27
CDR3: CASSIGVSYNEQFF

V: TRBV4-1
CDR3: CASSRRTESYQETQYF

V: TRBV4-3
CDR3: CASSQDYLGNTEAFF

V: TRBV29-1
CDR3: CSIRLGGPLEQYF

V: TRBV20-1
CDR3: CSANAGTSGYYEQYF

V: TRBV2
CDR3: CASSVAGTNTGELFF

V: TRBV29-1
CDR3: CSVGPGSTESLAFF

V: TRBV2
CDR3: CASTQGPGNTIYF

V: TRBV14
CDR3: CASSQAGSADEQFF

V: TRBV27
CDR3: CASTGGPPHEQYF

V: TRBV7-8
CDR3: CASSFFAGGQYNEQFF

V: TRBV7-9
CDR3: CASSLGPWTQETQYF

V: TRBV19
CDR3: CASSITSQTYEQYF

V: TRBV27
CDR3: CASSWGQGYEQYF

V: TRBV10-1
CDR3: CASSVNLNTEAFF

V: TRBV19
CDR3: CASSSQGGTGELFF

V: TRBV20-1
CDR3: CSAREPLQNWDEQFF

V: TRBV20-1
CDR3: CSTPGLTDTQYF

V: TRBV14
CDR3: CASSAEGARQFF

V: TRBV5-1
CDR3: CASSLGTPNQPQHF

V: TRBV5-5
CDR3: CASSRGSRYNEQFF